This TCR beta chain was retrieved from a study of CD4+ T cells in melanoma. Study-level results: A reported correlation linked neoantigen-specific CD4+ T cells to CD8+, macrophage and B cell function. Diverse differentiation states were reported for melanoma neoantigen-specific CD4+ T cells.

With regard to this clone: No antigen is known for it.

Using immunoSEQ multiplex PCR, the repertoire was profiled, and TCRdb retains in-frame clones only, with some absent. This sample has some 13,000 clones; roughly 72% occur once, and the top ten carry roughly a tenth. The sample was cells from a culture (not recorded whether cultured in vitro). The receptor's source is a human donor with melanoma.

CDR3 coding DNA: TGTGCCAGCAGCTCCAGGGTAGGTGGGGCCAACGTCCTGACTTTC. It is translated as CASSSRVGGANVLTF. The gene calls are TRBV7-9 and TRBJ2-6; TRBD1 might be the D (5 bases). Per germline, CDR1 SEHNR and CDR2 FQNEAQ (reference sequence). This CDR3 contains 15 residues. The germline V and J ends were trimmed by 4 bases and 3 bases, with 10 bases remaining between them.